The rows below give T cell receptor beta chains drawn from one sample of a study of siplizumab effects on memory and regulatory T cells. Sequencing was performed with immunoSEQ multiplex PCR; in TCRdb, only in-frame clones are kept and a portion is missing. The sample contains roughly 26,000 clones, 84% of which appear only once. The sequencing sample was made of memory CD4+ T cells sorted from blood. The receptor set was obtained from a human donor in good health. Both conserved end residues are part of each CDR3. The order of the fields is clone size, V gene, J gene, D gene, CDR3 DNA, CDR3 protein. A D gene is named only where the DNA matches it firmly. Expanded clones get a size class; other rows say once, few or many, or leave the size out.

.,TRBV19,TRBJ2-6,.,TGTGCCAGTACCCGGGGCCTCTCTGGGGCCAACGTCCTGACTTTC,CASTRGLSGANVLTF
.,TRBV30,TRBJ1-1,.,TGTGCCTGGAGTGTACAACTGAACACTGAAGCTTTCTTT,CAWSVQLNTEAFF
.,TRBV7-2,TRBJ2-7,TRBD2,TGTGCCAGCAGCTTAGGGACTAGCGGGAGTAATGGGTACGAGCAGTACTTC,CASSLGTSGSNGYEQYF
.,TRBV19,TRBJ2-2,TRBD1,TGTGCCAGTAGTATAGAACCCGGACAGGGGGCGAAGAACACCGGGGAGCTGTTTTTT,CASSIEPGQGAKNTGELFF
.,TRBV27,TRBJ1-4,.,TGTGCCAGCAGTTGGTCCCCAAGTGAAAAACTGTTTTTT,CASSWSPSEKLFF
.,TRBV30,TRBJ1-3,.,TGTGCCTGCGGGGTGGGAAACACCATATATTTT,CACGVGNTIYF
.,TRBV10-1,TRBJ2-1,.,TGCGCCAGCAGTGAGCCCGGCCCGCGCGCTAACGAGCAGTTCTTC,CASSEPGPRANEQFF
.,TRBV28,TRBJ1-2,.,TGTGCCAGCACTCTTGGCGGGGCAGGGGAGAACTATGGCTACACCTTC,CASTLGGAGENYGYTF
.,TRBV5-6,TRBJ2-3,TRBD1,TGTGCCAGCAGCCTTGGACAGGGACTCTATACGCAGTATTTT,CASSLGQGLYTQYF
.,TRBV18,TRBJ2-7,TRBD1,TGTGCCAGCTCACCCCCGGGACAGGGTTCCGAGCAGTACTTC,CASSPPGQGSEQYF
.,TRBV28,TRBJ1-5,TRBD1,TGTGCCAGCAGTGCACTCGGGACAGGAGGCAATCAGCCCCAGCATTTT,CASSALGTGGNQPQHF
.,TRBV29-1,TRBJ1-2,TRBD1,TGCAGCACCGAGGACAGGGGCAATGGCTACACCTTC,CSTEDRGNGYTF
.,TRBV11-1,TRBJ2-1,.,TGTGCCAGCAGCTTCGATCAGATCTACAATGAGCAGTTCTTC,CASSFDQIYNEQFF
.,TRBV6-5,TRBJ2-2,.,TGTGCCAGCAGTTACTCACGGGGTATCGGGGAGCTGTTTTTT,CASSYSRGIGELFF
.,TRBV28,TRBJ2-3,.,TGTGCCAGCAGTTTCCCCCGGCAGGGCGCAGATACGCAGTATTTT,CASSFPRQGADTQYF
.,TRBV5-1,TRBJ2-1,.,TGCGCCAGCAGCTTGAGACCCCAGAATCGCAATGAGCAGTTCTTC,CASSLRPQNRNEQFF
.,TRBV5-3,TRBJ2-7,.,TGTGCCAGAAACCCGGACAGTGTTGCCTACGAGCAGTACTTC,CARNPDSVAYEQYF
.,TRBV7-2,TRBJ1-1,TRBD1,TGTGCCAGCAGCTTAGATAGAGGGACAGGGTACGAAGCTTTCTTT,CASSLDRGTGYEAFF
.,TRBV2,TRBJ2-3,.,TGTGCCAGCAGTTGGGAAGATACGCAGTATTTT,CASSWEDTQYF
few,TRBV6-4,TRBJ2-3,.,TGTGCCAGCAGTCTTTCGCCAACTAGCACAGATACGCAGTATTTT,CASSLSPTSTDTQYF
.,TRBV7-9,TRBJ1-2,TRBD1,TGTGCCAGCAGCTCAAGGACAGGGATGGTCTATGGCTACACCTTC,CASSSRTGMVYGYTF
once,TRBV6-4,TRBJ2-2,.,TGTGCCAGTAGGATCGACGCGAACACCGGGGAGCTGTTTTTT,CASRIDANTGELFF
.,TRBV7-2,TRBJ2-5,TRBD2,TGTGCCAGCAGCCCTCCCCCTAGCGGGGAAGAGACCCAGTACTTC,CASSPPPSGEETQYF
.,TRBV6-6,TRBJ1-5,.,TGTGCCAGCATTGGAGGGGGGAGACAGCCCCAGCATTTT,CASIGGGRQPQHF
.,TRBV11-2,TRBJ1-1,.,TGTGCCAGCAGCCCTCCAAGGGACACTGAAGCTTTCTTT,CASSPPRDTEAFF
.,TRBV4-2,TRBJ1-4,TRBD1,TGTGCCAGCTTCGGGACAGCTAATGAAAAACTGTTTTTT,CASFGTANEKLFF
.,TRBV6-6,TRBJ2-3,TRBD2,TGTGCCAGCAGGTTTAGCGGGAGGAGCACAGATACGCAGTATTTT,CASRFSGRSTDTQYF
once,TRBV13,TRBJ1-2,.,TGTGCCAGCAGCACCACCGGGGGGCTCCATGGCTACACCTTC,CASSTTGGLHGYTF
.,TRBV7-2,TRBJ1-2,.,TGTGCCAGCAGCTTAGTCGGTTACGGCTACACCTTC,CASSLVGYGYTF
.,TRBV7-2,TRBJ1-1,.,TGTGCCAGCAGCTTAGACCCCCGGAACACTGAAGCTTTCTTT,CASSLDPRNTEAFF
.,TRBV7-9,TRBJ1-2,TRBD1,TGTGCCAGCAGCTCGACAGGGACTAGTGGCTACACCTTC,CASSSTGTSGYTF
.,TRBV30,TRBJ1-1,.,TGTGCCTGGATAGGAGGGGTCACTGAAGCTTTCTTT,CAWIGGVTEAFF
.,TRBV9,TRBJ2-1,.,TGTGCCAGCAGCGTATTGAGCTACAATGAGCAGTTCTTC,CASSVLSYNEQFF
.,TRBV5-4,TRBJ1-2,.,TGTGCCAGCAGCCGGACGATCGGTGGCTACACCTTC,CASSRTIGGYTF